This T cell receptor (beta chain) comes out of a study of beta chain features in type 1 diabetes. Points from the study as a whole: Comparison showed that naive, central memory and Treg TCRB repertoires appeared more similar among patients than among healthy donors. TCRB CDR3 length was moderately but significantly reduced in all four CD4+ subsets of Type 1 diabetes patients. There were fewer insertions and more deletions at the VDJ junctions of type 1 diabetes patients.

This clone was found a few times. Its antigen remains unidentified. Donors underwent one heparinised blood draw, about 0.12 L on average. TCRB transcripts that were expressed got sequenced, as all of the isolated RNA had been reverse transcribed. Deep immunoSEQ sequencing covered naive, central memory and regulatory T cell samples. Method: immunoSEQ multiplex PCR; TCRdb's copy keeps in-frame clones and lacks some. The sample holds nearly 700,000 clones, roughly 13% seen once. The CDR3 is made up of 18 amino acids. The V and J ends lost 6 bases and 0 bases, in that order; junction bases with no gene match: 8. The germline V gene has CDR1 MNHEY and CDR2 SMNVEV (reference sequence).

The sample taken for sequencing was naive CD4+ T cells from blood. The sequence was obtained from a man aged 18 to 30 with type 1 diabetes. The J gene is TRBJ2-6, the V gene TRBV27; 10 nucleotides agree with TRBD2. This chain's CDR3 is CASSLLLAGSSGANVLTF. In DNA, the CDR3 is TGTGCCAGCAGCTTACTACTAGCGGGGAGCTCTGGGGCCAACGTCCTGACTTTC.